The table lists the clone carrying this T cell receptor (delta chain) with a few counts. The data stem from a study of gamma-delta chains in newborns, infants, children. For the study at large: Microbial exposure reportedly drives polyclonal innate γδ T cell expansion after birth.

V lost 3 bases and J lost 4; bases outside the gene matches: 4. The length of the CDR3 is 14 residues. In germline, CDR1 is GEAIGNYY, CDR2 EKD. TCRdb used CATT to re-call clones from the reads. The repertoire consists of thousands of delta-chain clones, with about 11% occurring once and the leading ten covering approximately 7.1%. The clonotype comes from a child who was a newborn, infant or young child, either healthy, febrile or measles-vaccinated (not recorded which). The chain carries TRDV2 and TRDJ1; TRDD3 aligns across 10 bases. Sequences were obtained from blood. The CDR3 spells CACDSLGDRDKLIF. The CDR3 DNA follows: TGTGCCTGTGACTCACTGGGGGATCGCGATAAACTCATCTTT.